This T cell receptor (beta chain) was identified during a study of blood T cells in healthy people across ages. This clonotype was observed a few times. The antigen is unknown. V was clipped by 1 base and J by 6 bases, with 10 bases between them. Germline lookup yields CDR1 MNHNS and CDR2 SASEGT. The CDR3 covers 14 residues. The use of a sample-barcoded 5' primer and a J-beta primer mix characterized a second PCR of roughly 7 to 11 cycles. Every sample returned 2.5 million or more CDR3-containing paired-end reads. MiXCR, run by TCRdb on the 5' RACE reads, gives a single entry per CDR3 protein. The table shows 650,000 to 1,000,000 distinct CDR3 sequences, with roughly 34% occurring only once. Overall study results and limits: There was no known CMV status for donors, so expanded clonotype changes were possibly confounded. Since the PBMCs were unsorted, naive and antigen-experienced cells could not be conclusively compared. Roughly linear age-related decline in beta diversity appeared, significant by age approximately 41.

The sequence came from a young man in good health. The chain is built from TRBV6-1 and TRBJ2-4; possibly TRBD1 for D (6 bases). Sequencing was done on a sample of blood. In DNA form, the CDR3 reads TGTGCCAGCAGTGAAGGGACAGACCTAAACATTCAGTACTTC. Its protein is CASSEGTDLNIQYF.